Listed below are T cell receptor beta chains from one sample, sequenced in a study of cytomegalovirus exposure and HLA in healthy donors. The assay was immunoSEQ multiplex PCR, and TCRdb's table has in-frame clones only and misses some. This table holds about 190,000 clones, 77% found once. Sequenced: PBMCs. The receptors originated from a woman in her twenties or thirties in good health and CMV-seropositive. The CDR3 runs from the conserved cysteine through the conserved F or W. D genes are given only for firm matches. The listing skips clone size in some rows; elsewhere it reads once, few, many or a size class.

j_call | v_call | d_call | clone_size | cdr3_aa | cdr3_nt
TRBJ2-3 | TRBV7-3 | TRBD1 | NA | CASSFRTGGADTQYF | TGTGCCAGCAGCTTCAGGACAGGGGGAGCAGATACGCAGTATTTT
TRBJ2-3 | TRBV5-1 | TRBD1 | NA | CASSYGQGVGDTQYF | TGCGCCAGCAGCTACGGACAGGGGGTTGGAGATACGCAGTATTTT
TRBJ2-7 | TRBV10-3 | NA | NA | CAVPVDYEQYF | TGTGCCGTACCGGTAGATTACGAGCAGTACTTC
TRBJ2-1 | TRBV28 | NA | NA | CASSPNLTDEQFF | TGTGCCAGCAGCCCTAACCTTACCGATGAGCAGTTCTTC
TRBJ2-1 | TRBV6-5 | NA | once | CASSYSGIQRDNEQFF | TGTGCCAGCAGTTACTCGGGTATCCAGCGTGACAATGAGCAGTTCTTC
TRBJ2-5 | TRBV28 | NA | NA | CASKQRDRETQYF | TGTGCCAGCAAGCAGCGGGACAGGGAGACCCAGTACTTC
TRBJ2-7 | TRBV2 | NA | NA | CASSVVEDIAYEQYF | TGTGCCAGCAGTGTGGTCGAGGACATCGCCTACGAGCAGTACTTC
TRBJ2-7 | TRBV6-1 | TRBD1 | NA | CASNWDRGLYEQYF | TGTGCCAGCAACTGGGACAGGGGGCTCTACGAGCAGTACTTC
TRBJ2-6 | TRBV7-9 | TRBD1 | NA | CASSWGQGSISTGANVLTF | TGTGCCAGCAGCTGGGGACAGGGGAGCATCTCAACTGGGGCCAACGTCCTGACTTTC
TRBJ2-7 | TRBV6-5 | TRBD1 | few | CASSPDRISYEQYF | TGTGCCAGCAGTCCGGACAGGATCTCCTACGAGCAGTACTTC
TRBJ2-7 | TRBV7-8 | TRBD1 | once | CASSPADRGWGEQYF | TGTGCCAGCAGTCCTGCGGACAGGGGTTGGGGCGAGCAGTACTTC
TRBJ2-7 | TRBV19 | TRBD1 | NA | CASSIWGQGGYEQYF | TGTGCCAGTAGTATCTGGGGACAGGGGGGCTACGAGCAGTACTTC
TRBJ1-6 | TRBV7-8 | TRBD1 | NA | CASSLAWTGNGSPLHF | TGTGCCAGCAGCTTAGCGTGGACAGGGAACGGATCACCCCTCCACTTT
TRBJ2-7 | TRBV11-2 | NA | few | CASSFTTVGGEQYF | TGTGCCAGCAGCTTTACTACGGTGGGAGGCGAGCAGTACTTC
TRBJ1-5 | TRBV6-5 | TRBD1 | once | CASSSAGDRDQPQHF | TGTGCCAGCAGTTCGGCCGGGGACAGAGATCAGCCCCAGCATTTT
TRBJ2-5 | TRBV4-1 | TRBD2 | NA | CASSRLAGNAQETQYF | TGCGCCAGCAGCCGTTTAGCGGGGAACGCCCAAGAGACCCAGTACTTC
TRBJ2-1 | TRBV9 | TRBD2 | NA | CASSAQVAGGLGEQFF | TGTGCCAGCAGCGCCCAAGTAGCGGGGGGTCTGGGTGAGCAGTTCTTC
TRBJ2-5 | TRBV6-5 | TRBD1 | NA | CASRTPGGETQYF | TGTGCCAGCCGAACACCAGGGGGAGAGACCCAGTACTTC
TRBJ1-2 | TRBV10-1 | TRBD1 | few | CASSELGSPGGYGYTF | TGCGCCAGCAGTGAGTTAGGTAGTCCAGGGGGCTATGGCTACACCTTC
TRBJ2-1 | TRBV6-1 | TRBD1 | NA | CAGTGGNPYNEQFF | TGTGCCGGGACAGGGGGCAATCCCTACAATGAGCAGTTCTTC
TRBJ1-1 | TRBV28 | NA | NA | CASITYSGGDTKAFF | TGTGCCAGCATTACATACTCCGGGGGGGATACTAAAGCTTTCTTT
TRBJ1-3 | TRBV9 | TRBD1 | NA | CASSPHRGGGNTIYF | TGTGCCAGCAGCCCCCACAGGGGAGGTGGAAACACCATATATTTT
TRBJ2-6 | TRBV6-1 | NA | NA | CASSDRGTGANVLTF | TGTGCCAGCAGTGATAGGGGAACTGGGGCCAACGTCCTGACTTTC
TRBJ1-1 | TRBV15 | NA | NA | CATSKQENTEAFF | TGTGCCACCAGTAAACAGGAGAACACTGAAGCTTTCTTT
TRBJ2-3 | TRBV29-1 | TRBD2 | NA | CSVGTSGGPDTQYF | TGCAGCGTTGGTACTAGCGGGGGCCCAGATACGCAGTATTTT
TRBJ1-4 | TRBV5-1 | NA | once | CASSLEPSGKLFF | TGCGCCAGCAGCTTGGAACCCTCGGGAAAACTGTTTTTT
TRBJ1-6 | TRBV5-1 | NA | NA | CASSVTGSYNSPLHF | TGCGCCAGCAGCGTAACCGGCTCCTATAATTCACCCCTCCACTTT
TRBJ1-2 | TRBV18 | TRBD1 | NA | CASSPGTGWAYGYTF | TGTGCCAGCTCACCGGGGACAGGGTGGGCCTATGGCTACACCTTC
TRBJ1-5 | TRBV29-1 | TRBD1 | NA | CSVLGQVGQPQHF | TGCAGCGTTTTAGGACAGGTCGGGCAGCCCCAGCATTTT
TRBJ1-2 | TRBV6-5 | NA | once | CASSSGYGYTF | TGTGCCAGCAGTTCGGGGTATGGCTACACCTTC
TRBJ2-5 | TRBV7-9 | NA | once | CASTYGAQETQYF | TGTGCCAGCACCTATGGAGCCCAAGAGACCCAGTACTTC
TRBJ2-3 | TRBV11-2 | NA | NA | CASSLFRGGADTQYF | TGTGCCAGCAGCTTATTCAGGGGCGGCGCAGATACGCAGTATTTT
TRBJ2-5 | TRBV5-4 | TRBD1 | NA | CASSFENRGFRETQYF | TGTGCCAGCAGCTTTGAGAACAGGGGTTTTAGGGAGACCCAGTACTTC
TRBJ2-1 | TRBV15 | TRBD2 | NA | CATSREAGTSGSEQFF | TGTGCCACCAGCAGAGAAGCCGGGACTAGCGGGAGCGAGCAGTTCTTC
TRBJ1-1 | TRBV2 | NA | NA | CASSEYLAGNTEAFF | TGTGCCAGCAGTGAATACCTGGCAGGGAACACTGAAGCTTTCTTT
TRBJ2-4 | TRBV19 | TRBD1 | once | CASSTESGQALVGKNIQYF | TGTGCCAGTAGCACCGAGAGTGGACAGGCCCTGGTGGGCAAAAACATTCAGTACTTC
TRBJ2-7 | TRBV2 | NA | NA | CASEMSESSYEQYF | TGTGCCAGCGAGATGTCGGAGAGCTCCTACGAGCAGTACTTC
TRBJ2-7 | TRBV13 | NA | NA | CASSPGLSYEQYF | TGTGCCAGCAGCCCGGGTTTATCCTACGAGCAGTACTTC
TRBJ1-5 | TRBV28 | TRBD1 | NA | CASRYTQGAGNQPQHF | TGTGCCAGCAGATACACGCAGGGGGCTGGCAATCAGCCCCAGCATTTT
TRBJ2-7 | TRBV30 | TRBD2 | NA | CAGGWGAGASYEQYF | TGTGCCGGGGGTTGGGGAGCGGGGGCCTCCTACGAGCAGTACTTC
TRBJ2-2 | TRBV5-1 | TRBD2 | few | CASSLRLADGELFF | TGCGCCAGCAGCTTGAGACTAGCTGACGGGGAGCTGTTTTTT
TRBJ1-5 | TRBV12-2 | NA | NA | CASRLVRDSLRLSNQPQHF | TGTGCAAGTCGCTTAGTACGGGACAGCCTGAGACTTAGCAATCAGCCCCAGCATTTT
TRBJ1-2 | TRBV19 | NA | NA | CASSIDLPAGYGYTF | TGTGCCAGTAGTATAGATCTCCCCGCGGGCTATGGCTACACCTTC
TRBJ2-7 | TRBV7-8 | TRBD2 | NA | CASSLASGRSTF | TGTGCCAGCAGCTTAGCTAGCGGGAGAAGTACCTTC
TRBJ2-3 | TRBV7-9 | NA | NA | CASSLLATSTDTQYF | TGTGCCAGCAGCTTACTGGCGACTAGCACAGATACGCAGTATTTT
TRBJ1-5 | TRBV28 | NA | NA | CASSHEWTLNQPQHF | TGTGCCAGCAGTCATGAGTGGACACTCAATCAGCCCCAGCATTTT
TRBJ1-5 | TRBV7-2 | TRBD1 | NA | CASSLYGTGGNQPQHF | TGTGCCAGCAGCTTATATGGGACAGGGGGCAATCAGCCCCAGCATTTT
TRBJ2-1 | TRBV7-2 | TRBD2 | NA | CASSFLAGGTYNEQFF | TGTGCCAGCAGCTTTCTAGCGGGGGGGACCTACAATGAGCAGTTCTTC
TRBJ1-4 | TRBV5-1 | NA | few | CASSLNPAGKDEKLFF | TGCGCCAGCAGCTTGAACCCCGCAGGGAAGGACGAAAAACTGTTTTTT
TRBJ2-2 | TRBV27 | NA | NA | CASSSYYTGELFF | TGTGCCAGCAGCTCGTATTACACCGGGGAGCTGTTTTTT
TRBJ2-2 | TRBV19 | TRBD2 | NA | CASSGRANTGELFF | TGTGCCAGTAGCGGGAGGGCGAACACCGGGGAGCTGTTTTTT
TRBJ1-2 | TRBV18 | TRBD1 | NA | CASSLAGGAYYGYTF | TGTGCCAGCTCATTGGCAGGGGGCGCATACTATGGCTACACCTTC
TRBJ1-2 | TRBV11-2 | NA | NA | CASSLGRGLGGYTF | TGTGCCAGCAGCTTAGGGCGGGGTCTCGGCGGCTACACCTTC
TRBJ1-6 | TRBV27 | NA | NA | CASSLAGGPYNSPLHF | TGTGCCAGCAGTTTGGCCGGAGGCCCCTATAATTCACCCCTCCACTTT
TRBJ2-4 | TRBV7-2 | TRBD1 | NA | CASRTTGTEAKNIQYF | TGTGCCAGCAGGACAACGGGGACAGAAGCCAAAAACATTCAGTACTTC